This T cell receptor (beta chain) stems from a study of blood T cell repertoires in COVID-19. Per the authors' pipeline: Amplification with reference gene primers provided the estimates of nucleated cell counts. This table comes from immunoSEQ multiplex PCR, and its TCRdb copy is limited to in-frame clones, with some not included. D and trimming come from the DNA, and the V and J calls and clone size come from that table. The sample has 200,000 to 250,000 clones; around nine tenths are singletons. The CDR3 length is 16 residues. Germline CDR1 reads LGHDT; CDR2 reads YNNKEL (reference sequence). V lost 1 base, J lost 7 bases, and 7 bases stayed unmatched.

The sequence was obtained from a woman aged 65 to 85 with active or convalescent COVID-19. Material: peripheral blood. This chain joins TRBV3-1 (or the pseudogene TRBV3-2) and TRBJ1-6; 7 nucleotides align to TRBD1. CDR3: CASSQGSGQPNSPLHF. The CDR3 DNA follows: TGTGCCAGCAGCCAAGGGTCGGGACAGCCGAATTCACCCCTCCACTTT.